The clone carrying this T cell receptor (beta chain) was recorded at least ten times. TCRdb itself ran the RT-PCR reads through MiXCR, one entry per CDR3 protein. This sample has about 480,000 distinct CDR3 sequences, with approximately 24% found just once. This record belongs to a study of response to subunit inactivated influenza vaccine. Germline-derived CDR1 and CDR2 are MNHNS and SASEGT. The CDR3 extends over 15 amino acids. V lost 6 bases, J lost 8 bases, and 19 bases lay in between. The rearrangement links TRBV6-1 to TRBJ1-4, with D hard to call. This clonotype was sampled from a man aged 45 to 65 who received an inactivated influenza vaccine. This specimen consisted of CD4+ T cells sorted from PBMCs, obtained 5 days after vaccination. CDR3 amino acids: CASSPRHLIGEKLFF. In DNA form, the CDR3 reads TGTGCCAGCAGCCCCCGGCATCTCATTGGGGAAAAACTGTTTTTT.